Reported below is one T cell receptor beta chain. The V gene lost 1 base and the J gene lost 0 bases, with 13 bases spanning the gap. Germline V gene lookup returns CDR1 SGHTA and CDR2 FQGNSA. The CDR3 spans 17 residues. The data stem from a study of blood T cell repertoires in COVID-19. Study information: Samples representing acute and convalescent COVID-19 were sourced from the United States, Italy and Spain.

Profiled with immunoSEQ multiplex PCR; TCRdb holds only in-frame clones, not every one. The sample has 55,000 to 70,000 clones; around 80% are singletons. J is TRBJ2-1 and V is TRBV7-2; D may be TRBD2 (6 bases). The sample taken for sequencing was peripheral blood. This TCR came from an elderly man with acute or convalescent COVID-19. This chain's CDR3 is CASSLGGGGSSYNEQFF. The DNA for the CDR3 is TGTGCCAGCAGCTTAGGAGGTGGGGGGAGCTCCTACAATGAGCAGTTCTTC.